A selection of T cell receptor beta chains follows, all from one sample in a study of blood T cells in healthy people across ages. A single record per CDR3 protein comes from TCRdb applying MiXCR to the 5' RACE reads. The top ten hold approximately 23% of the sample, which has hundreds of thousands of distinct CDR3 sequences, around 50% seen once. Sequenced: blood. These receptors came from an elderly man in good health. The CDR3 runs from the conserved cysteine through the conserved F or W. Fields, in order: J gene, D gene, clone size, V gene, CDR3 protein, CDR3 DNA. A D gene is named only where the DNA matches it firmly. Not all rows give a size; the values are once, few, many and, for expanded clones, a class.

j_gene: TRBJ2-4
d_gene: -
abundance: once
v_gene: TRBV20-1
CDR3aa: CSAMSDIQYF
CDR3nt: TGCAGTGCTATGAGTGACATTCAGTACTTC

j_gene: TRBJ2-1
d_gene: -
abundance: -
v_gene: TRBV9
CDR3aa: CASSVAEGHPYNEQFF
CDR3nt: TGTGCCAGCAGCGTAGCGGAGGGGCACCCCTACAATGAGCAGTTCTTC

j_gene: TRBJ2-5
d_gene: -
abundance: -
v_gene: TRBV9
CDR3aa: CASSVAGRKETQYF
CDR3nt: TGTGCCAGCAGCGTAGCTGGTAGGAAAGAGACCCAGTACTTC

j_gene: TRBJ2-5
d_gene: TRBD1
abundance: -
v_gene: TRBV9
CDR3aa: CASSVGVRTGSQETQYF
CDR3nt: TGTGCCAGCAGCGTAGGGGTAAGGACAGGGTCCCAAGAGACCCAGTACTTC

j_gene: TRBJ2-7
d_gene: -
abundance: -
v_gene: TRBV6-6
CDR3aa: CASTGPRSYEQYF
CDR3nt: TGTGCCAGCACGGGACCACGCTCCTACGAGCAGTACTTC

j_gene: TRBJ1-2
d_gene: -
abundance: -
v_gene: TRBV4-1
CDR3aa: CASSQERREEHGYTF
CDR3nt: TGCGCCAGCAGCCAAGAGAGGCGCGAAGAGCATGGCTACACCTTC

j_gene: TRBJ1-6
d_gene: TRBD1
abundance: -
v_gene: TRBV27
CDR3aa: CASSRRTGSNSPLHF
CDR3nt: TGTGCCAGCAGTCGCCGGACAGGGTCTAATTCACCCCTCCACTTT

j_gene: TRBJ1-6
d_gene: -
abundance: -
v_gene: TRBV13
CDR3aa: CASRRVGSYNSPLHF
CDR3nt: TGTGCCAGTCGTCGCGTGGGCTCCTATAATTCACCCCTCCACTTT

j_gene: TRBJ2-5
d_gene: TRBD2
abundance: -
v_gene: TRBV20-1
CDR3aa: CALNPAGAETQYF
CDR3nt: TGCGCGCTCAATCCAGCGGGAGCAGAGACCCAGTACTTC

j_gene: TRBJ1-2
d_gene: -
abundance: few
v_gene: TRBV10-3
CDR3aa: CAISESQGSGYTF
CDR3nt: TGTGCCATCAGTGAGTCACAGGGCTCTGGCTACACCTTC

j_gene: TRBJ2-7
d_gene: TRBD1
abundance: once
v_gene: TRBV9
CDR3aa: CASSVGQGAIEQYF
CDR3nt: TGTGCCAGCAGCGTAGGACAGGGGGCGATCGAGCAGTACTTC

j_gene: TRBJ2-5
d_gene: TRBD2
abundance: -
v_gene: TRBV20-1
CDR3aa: CSARPGTSGRGEQYF
CDR3nt: TGCAGTGCTAGGCCAGGGACTAGCGGGAGGGGTGAGCAGTACTTC

j_gene: TRBJ2-7
d_gene: -
abundance: -
v_gene: TRBV6-1
CDR3aa: CASSEQVGTYEQYF
CDR3nt: TGTGCCAGCAGTGAGCAGGTTGGTACCTACGAGCAGTACTTC

j_gene: TRBJ2-3
d_gene: -
abundance: -
v_gene: TRBV15
CDR3aa: CATSIGRTDTQYF
CDR3nt: TGTGCCACCAGCATCGGGCGCACAGATACGCAGTATTTT

j_gene: TRBJ2-7
d_gene: -
abundance: -
v_gene: TRBV6-5
CDR3aa: CASSPLATYEQYF
CDR3nt: TGTGCCAGCAGCCCTCTTGCTACCTACGAGCAGTACTTC

j_gene: TRBJ1-4
d_gene: -
abundance: -
v_gene: TRBV16
CDR3aa: CASSQRVWEKLFF
CDR3nt: TGTGCCAGCAGTCAAAGGGTCTGGGAAAAACTGTTTTTT

j_gene: TRBJ1-3
d_gene: -
abundance: -
v_gene: TRBV4-1
CDR3aa: CASSQDPENGNTIYF
CDR3nt: TGCGCCAGCAGCCAGGATCCCGAAAATGGAAACACCATATATTTT

j_gene: TRBJ1-2
d_gene: -
abundance: -
v_gene: TRBV7-2
CDR3aa: CASSLAPATRGYTF
CDR3nt: TGTGCCAGCAGCTTAGCGCCAGCCACCCGTGGCTACACCTTC

j_gene: TRBJ1-5
d_gene: TRBD1
abundance: few
v_gene: TRBV10-3
CDR3aa: CAIITYHRGGNQPQHF
CDR3nt: TGTGCCATAATTACCTACCACAGGGGGGGCAATCAGCCCCAGCATTTT

j_gene: TRBJ2-5
d_gene: TRBD1
abundance: -
v_gene: TRBV2
CDR3aa: CASSGTGAGETQYF
CDR3nt: TGTGCCAGCAGTGGAACAGGGGCCGGAGAGACCCAGTACTTC

j_gene: TRBJ1-4
d_gene: TRBD1
abundance: -
v_gene: TRBV20-1
CDR3aa: CSAPMQGASEKLFF
CDR3nt: TGCAGTGCCCCGATGCAGGGGGCGAGTGAAAAACTGTTTTTT

j_gene: TRBJ2-5
d_gene: -
abundance: few
v_gene: TRBV20-1
CDR3aa: CSARLQETQYF
CDR3nt: TGCAGTGCCCGACTCCAAGAGACCCAGTACTTC

j_gene: TRBJ2-1
d_gene: -
abundance: -
v_gene: TRBV15
CDR3aa: CATSSRGFSNEQFF
CDR3nt: TGTGCCACCAGCTCCAGGGGATTCAGCAATGAGCAGTTCTTC

j_gene: TRBJ2-7
d_gene: TRBD1
abundance: -
v_gene: TRBV12-3/TRBV12-4
CDR3aa: CASSWDSSSYEQYF
CDR3nt: TGTGCCAGCAGTTGGGACAGTAGCTCCTACGAGCAGTACTTC

j_gene: TRBJ2-7
d_gene: -
abundance: -
v_gene: TRBV7-2
CDR3aa: CASSPLANSNEQYF
CDR3nt: TGTGCCAGCAGCCCTCTAGCGAATTCCAATGAGCAGTACTTC

j_gene: TRBJ2-5
d_gene: TRBD2
abundance: -
v_gene: TRBV29-1
CDR3aa: CSVGLLAAQETQYF
CDR3nt: TGCAGCGTTGGTTTACTAGCGGCCCAAGAGACCCAGTACTTC

j_gene: TRBJ2-7
d_gene: -
abundance: -
v_gene: TRBV25-1
CDR3aa: CASSQWNEQYF
CDR3nt: TGTGCCAGCAGTCAATGGAACGAGCAGTACTTC

j_gene: TRBJ1-5
d_gene: -
abundance: few
v_gene: TRBV12-3/TRBV12-4
CDR3aa: CASTPRGGDNQPQHF
CDR3nt: TGTGCCAGCACCCCACGGGGCGGGGACAATCAGCCCCAGCATTTT

j_gene: TRBJ1-5
d_gene: -
abundance: few
v_gene: TRBV6-6
CDR3aa: CASRTGDTGNQPQHF
CDR3nt: TGTGCCAGCAGAACAGGAGATACGGGCAATCAGCCCCAGCATTTT

j_gene: TRBJ2-2
d_gene: TRBD2
abundance: -
v_gene: TRBV7-3
CDR3aa: CASSPGPSGRTGELFF
CDR3nt: TGTGCCAGCAGCCCGGGGCCTAGCGGGAGGACAGGGGAGCTGTTTTTT

j_gene: TRBJ1-4
d_gene: -
abundance: many
v_gene: TRBV6-5
CDR3aa: CASSEAGALREKLFF
CDR3nt: TGTGCCAGCAGTGAGGCTGGGGCACTGCGAGAAAAACTGTTTTTT

j_gene: TRBJ1-6
d_gene: -
abundance: few
v_gene: TRBV20-1
CDR3aa: CSALSQYNSPLHF
CDR3nt: TGCAGTGCCCTCTCACAATATAATTCACCCCTCCACTTT

j_gene: TRBJ2-7
d_gene: -
abundance: -
v_gene: TRBV20-1
CDR3aa: CSASIPGQQAGYEQYF
CDR3nt: TGCAGTGCTAGTATTCCAGGGCAACAAGCGGGCTACGAGCAGTACTTC

j_gene: TRBJ2-4
d_gene: TRBD1
abundance: -
v_gene: TRBV4-2
CDR3aa: CASSQDRGGSSKNIQYF
CDR3nt: TGTGCCAGCAGCCAAGATAGAGGGGGCTCTTCCAAAAACATTCAGTACTTC

j_gene: TRBJ1-2
d_gene: TRBD1
abundance: few
v_gene: TRBV29-1
CDR3aa: CSSVGAGQGNYGYTF
CDR3nt: TGCAGCTCGGTCGGTGCGGGACAGGGGAACTATGGCTACACCTTC

j_gene: TRBJ2-5
d_gene: TRBD1
abundance: few
v_gene: TRBV4-1
CDR3aa: CASSQVGDRSETQYF
CDR3nt: TGCGCCAGCAGCCAAGTCGGGGACAGGTCGGAGACCCAGTACTTC

j_gene: TRBJ1-2
d_gene: -
abundance: -
v_gene: TRBV20-1
CDR3aa: CSASASTSVNYGYTF
CDR3nt: TGCAGTGCTAGTGCCTCGACCTCAGTTAACTATGGCTACACCTTC

j_gene: TRBJ2-4
d_gene: -
abundance: -
v_gene: TRBV4-3
CDR3aa: CASSQARAGQKNIQYF
CDR3nt: TGCGCCAGCAGCCAAGCCCGGGCAGGACAAAAAAACATTCAGTACTTC

j_gene: TRBJ2-6
d_gene: -
abundance: once
v_gene: TRBV6-2/TRBV6-3
CDR3aa: CASSYRGLAGANVLTF
CDR3nt: TGTGCCAGCAGTTACAGAGGGCTTGCTGGGGCCAACGTCCTGACTTTC

j_gene: TRBJ2-1
d_gene: TRBD1
abundance: -
v_gene: TRBV27
CDR3aa: CASSLRGTGASNERFF
CDR3nt: TGTGCCAGCAGTTTGAGGGGGACAGGGGCATCCAATGAGCGGTTCTTC

j_gene: TRBJ2-5
d_gene: TRBD2
abundance: few
v_gene: TRBV30
CDR3aa: CAWNGPSGGAETQYF
CDR3nt: TGTGCCTGGAACGGACCTAGCGGGGGGGCGGAGACCCAGTACTTC

j_gene: TRBJ1-6
d_gene: -
abundance: -
v_gene: TRBV7-9
CDR3aa: CASSWGTDNSPLHF
CDR3nt: TGTGCCAGCAGCTGGGGGACCGATAATTCACCCCTCCACTTT

j_gene: TRBJ2-7
d_gene: TRBD2
abundance: few
v_gene: TRBV20-1
CDR3aa: CSASMGTSGRAYEQYF
CDR3nt: TGCAGTGCTAGCATGGGGACTAGCGGGAGAGCCTACGAGCAGTACTTC

j_gene: TRBJ1-4
d_gene: -
abundance: -
v_gene: TRBV7-9
CDR3aa: CASSPPGLSEKLFF
CDR3nt: TGTGCCAGCAGCCCTCCGGGATTGAGTGAAAAACTGTTTTTT

j_gene: TRBJ1-1
d_gene: -
abundance: -
v_gene: TRBV20-1
CDR3aa: CSAKDATEAFF
CDR3nt: TGCAGTGCCAAGGACGCCACCGAAGCTTTCTTT

j_gene: TRBJ2-5
d_gene: -
abundance: -
v_gene: TRBV7-2
CDR3aa: CASSLAARRETQYF
CDR3nt: TGTGCCAGCAGCTTAGCGGCCAGAAGGGAGACCCAGTACTTC

j_gene: TRBJ2-7
d_gene: -
abundance: -
v_gene: TRBV5-6
CDR3aa: CASSLSLYEQYF
CDR3nt: TGTGCCAGCAGCTTGTCGCTGTACGAGCAGTACTTC

j_gene: TRBJ1-2
d_gene: -
abundance: -
v_gene: TRBV12-3/TRBV12-4
CDR3aa: CASSLDMGYGYTF
CDR3nt: TGTGCCAGCAGTTTGGACATGGGCTATGGCTACACCTTC

j_gene: TRBJ2-3
d_gene: -
abundance: -
v_gene: TRBV10-3
CDR3aa: CAISEPGGTDTQYF
CDR3nt: TGTGCCATCAGTGAGCCAGGGGGCACAGATACGCAGTATTTT

j_gene: TRBJ2-2
d_gene: -
abundance: -
v_gene: TRBV7-2
CDR3aa: CASSPSYGELFF
CDR3nt: TGTGCCAGCAGCCCGAGTTACGGGGAGCTGTTTTTT

j_gene: TRBJ2-7
d_gene: -
abundance: -
v_gene: TRBV20-1
CDR3aa: CSASQGSIAYEQYF
CDR3nt: TGCAGTGCTAGCCAGGGTAGCATTGCCTACGAGCAGTACTTC

j_gene: TRBJ1-4
d_gene: TRBD1
abundance: -
v_gene: TRBV20-1
CDR3aa: CSARAWDRGNEKLFF
CDR3nt: TGCAGTGCTAGAGCCTGGGACAGGGGGAATGAAAAACTGTTTTTT

j_gene: TRBJ1-3
d_gene: -
abundance: -
v_gene: TRBV7-2
CDR3aa: CASSPGSGNTIYF
CDR3nt: TGTGCCAGCAGCCCTGGCTCTGGAAACACCATATATTTT

j_gene: TRBJ2-1
d_gene: TRBD2
abundance: -
v_gene: TRBV25-1
CDR3aa: CASSELIAGGHNEQFF
CDR3nt: TGTGCCAGCAGTGAATTAATAGCGGGGGGCCACAATGAGCAGTTCTTC

j_gene: TRBJ2-1
d_gene: TRBD2
abundance: -
v_gene: TRBV5-1
CDR3aa: CASSPVREGQNEQFF
CDR3nt: TGCGCCAGCAGCCCAGTGAGGGAGGGCCAGAATGAGCAGTTCTTC

j_gene: TRBJ2-5
d_gene: -
abundance: -
v_gene: TRBV7-9
CDR3aa: CAGSAPGVETQYF
CDR3nt: TGTGCCGGCAGCGCACCCGGGGTTGAGACCCAGTACTTC